Listed below are T cell receptor beta chains from one sample, sequenced in a study of regulatory T cells in long-lasting Graves disease. Each CDR3 protein is one row after TCRdb ran MiXCR on the multiplex PCR reads. The sample lists 300,000 to 350,000 distinct CDR3 sequences; about 18% were seen once. The source was peripheral blood mononuclear cells (PBMCs), collected when the disease was refractory, from a patient treated with antithyroid drugs. Receptors originate from a female donor with Graves disease. Both conserved end residues are part of each CDR3. The D gene is left open where the match is weak. Size is stated for part of the rows, as once, few or many counts, or as a class when the clone is expanded.

>TRBV3-1|.|15|TRBJ1-1|.
TGTGCCAGCAGCCAAATCGGCGGGGAGTACACTGAAGCTTTCTTT
CASSQIGGEYTEAFF
>TRBV2|many|15|TRBJ1-5|TRBD1
TGTGCCAGCAGCCAGGACAGGGGACACAATCAGCCCCAGCATTTT
CASSQDRGHNQPQHF
>TRBV11-2|many|13|TRBJ1-2|.
TGTGCCAGCAGCTTAGAAAGGGCGGGGGGCTACACCTTC
CASSLERAGGYTF
>TRBV9|few|18|TRBJ1-1|.
TGTGCCAGCAGCGTAGCTCCGGACGGAGCCTCCCTGAACACTGAAGCTTTCTTT
CASSVAPDGASLNTEAFF
>TRBV25-1|many|13|TRBJ1-2|.
TGTGCCAGCAGTCTTGGGGGGCGGGCTGGCTACACCTTC
CASSLGGRAGYTF
>TRBV27|many|15|TRBJ2-5|TRBD1
TGTGCCAGCAGCATCAAGAGGGGGCGCCTTGAGACCCAGTACTTC
CASSIKRGRLETQYF
>TRBV18|many|15|TRBJ1-4|.
TGTGCCAGCTCGGGAAACAGGGAAGCTAATGAAAAACTGTTTTTT
CASSGNREANEKLFF
>TRBV2|few|12|TRBJ2-1|.
TGTGCCAGCAGCACAGGATACAATGAGCAGTTCTTC
CASSTGYNEQFF
>TRBV18|many|15|TRBJ1-1|.
TGTGCCAGCTCACGGGACGGGGGTGGTGACACTGAAGCTTTCTTT
CASSRDGGGDTEAFF
>TRBV5-5|.|14|TRBJ1-5|.
TGTGCCAGCAGCTTGGAACAAGTCGGACAGCCCCAGCATTTT
CASSLEQVGQPQHF
>TRBV9|.|14|TRBJ1-5|.
TGTGCCAGCAGCCTTCGGGCCGACAATCAGCCCCAGCATTTT
CASSLRADNQPQHF